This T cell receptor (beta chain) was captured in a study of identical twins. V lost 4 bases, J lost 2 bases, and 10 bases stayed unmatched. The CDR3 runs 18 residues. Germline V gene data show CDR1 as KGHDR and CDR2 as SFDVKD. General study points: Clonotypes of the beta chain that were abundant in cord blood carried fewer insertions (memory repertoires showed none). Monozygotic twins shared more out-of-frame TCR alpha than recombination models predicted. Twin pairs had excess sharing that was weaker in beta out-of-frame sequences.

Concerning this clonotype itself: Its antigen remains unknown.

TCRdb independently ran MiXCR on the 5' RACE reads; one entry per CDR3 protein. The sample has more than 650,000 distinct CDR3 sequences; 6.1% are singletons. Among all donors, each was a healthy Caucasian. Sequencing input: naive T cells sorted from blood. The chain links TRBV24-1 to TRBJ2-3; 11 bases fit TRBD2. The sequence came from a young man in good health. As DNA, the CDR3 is TGTGCCACCAGTGACCTGCCTAGACTAGCGGGGAACACAGATACGCAGTATTTT. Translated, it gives CATSDLPRLAGNTDTQYF.